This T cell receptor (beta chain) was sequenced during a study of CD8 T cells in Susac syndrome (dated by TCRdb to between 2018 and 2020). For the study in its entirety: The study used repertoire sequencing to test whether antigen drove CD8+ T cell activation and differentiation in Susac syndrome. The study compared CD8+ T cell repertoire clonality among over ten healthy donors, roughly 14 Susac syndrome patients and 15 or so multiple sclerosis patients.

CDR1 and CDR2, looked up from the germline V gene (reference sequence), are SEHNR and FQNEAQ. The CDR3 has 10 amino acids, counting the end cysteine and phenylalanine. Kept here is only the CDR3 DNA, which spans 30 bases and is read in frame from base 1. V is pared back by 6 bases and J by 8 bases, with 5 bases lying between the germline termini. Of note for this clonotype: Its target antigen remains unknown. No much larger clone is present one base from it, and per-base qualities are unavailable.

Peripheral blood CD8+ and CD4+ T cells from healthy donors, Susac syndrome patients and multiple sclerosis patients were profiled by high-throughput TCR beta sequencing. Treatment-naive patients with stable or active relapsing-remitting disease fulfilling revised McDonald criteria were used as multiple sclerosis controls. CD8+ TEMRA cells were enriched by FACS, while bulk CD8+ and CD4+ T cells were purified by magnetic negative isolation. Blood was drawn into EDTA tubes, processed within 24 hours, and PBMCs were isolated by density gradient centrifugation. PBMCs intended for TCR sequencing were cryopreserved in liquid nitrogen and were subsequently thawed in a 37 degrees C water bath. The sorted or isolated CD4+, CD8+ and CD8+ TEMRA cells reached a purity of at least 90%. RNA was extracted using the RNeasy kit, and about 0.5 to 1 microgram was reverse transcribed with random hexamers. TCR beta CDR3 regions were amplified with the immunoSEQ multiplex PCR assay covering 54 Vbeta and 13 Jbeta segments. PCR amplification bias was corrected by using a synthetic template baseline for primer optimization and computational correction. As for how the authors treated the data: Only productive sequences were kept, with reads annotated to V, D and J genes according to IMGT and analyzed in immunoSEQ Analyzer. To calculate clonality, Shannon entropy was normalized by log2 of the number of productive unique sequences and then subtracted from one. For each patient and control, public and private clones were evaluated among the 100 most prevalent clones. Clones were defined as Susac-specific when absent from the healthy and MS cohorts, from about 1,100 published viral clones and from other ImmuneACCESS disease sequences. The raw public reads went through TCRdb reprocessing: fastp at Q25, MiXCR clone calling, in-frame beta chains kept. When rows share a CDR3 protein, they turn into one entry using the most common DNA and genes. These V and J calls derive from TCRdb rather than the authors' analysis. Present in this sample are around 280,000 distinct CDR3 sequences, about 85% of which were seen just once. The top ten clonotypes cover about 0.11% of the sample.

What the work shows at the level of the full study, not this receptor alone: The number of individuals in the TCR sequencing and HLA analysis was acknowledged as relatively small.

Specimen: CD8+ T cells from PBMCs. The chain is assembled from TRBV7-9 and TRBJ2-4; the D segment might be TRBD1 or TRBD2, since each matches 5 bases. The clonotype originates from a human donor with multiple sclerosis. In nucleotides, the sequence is TGTGCCAGCAGGGGGGACATTCAGTACTTC. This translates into CASRGDIQYF.